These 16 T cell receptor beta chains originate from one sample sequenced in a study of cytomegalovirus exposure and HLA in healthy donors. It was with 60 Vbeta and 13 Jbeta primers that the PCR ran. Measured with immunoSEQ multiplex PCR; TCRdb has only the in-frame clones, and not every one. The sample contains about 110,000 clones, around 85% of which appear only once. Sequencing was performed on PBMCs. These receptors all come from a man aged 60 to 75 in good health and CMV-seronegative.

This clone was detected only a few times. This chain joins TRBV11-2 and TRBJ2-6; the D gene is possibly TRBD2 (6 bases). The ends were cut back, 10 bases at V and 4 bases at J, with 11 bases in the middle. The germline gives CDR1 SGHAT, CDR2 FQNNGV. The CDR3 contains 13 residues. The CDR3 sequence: CATGRRGANVLTF. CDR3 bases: TGTGCCACGGGGAGGAGAGGGGCCAACGTCCTGACTTTC.

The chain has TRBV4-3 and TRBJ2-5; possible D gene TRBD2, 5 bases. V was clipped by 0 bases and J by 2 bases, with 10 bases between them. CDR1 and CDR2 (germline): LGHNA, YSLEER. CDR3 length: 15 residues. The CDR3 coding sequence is TGCGCCAGCAGCCAAGAATGGACGGGACAAGAGACCCAGTACTTC. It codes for CASSQEWTGQETQYF.

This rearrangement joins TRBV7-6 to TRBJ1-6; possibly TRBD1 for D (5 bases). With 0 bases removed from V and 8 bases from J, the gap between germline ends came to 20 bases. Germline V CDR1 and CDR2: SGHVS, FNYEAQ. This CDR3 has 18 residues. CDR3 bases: TGTGCCAGCAGCTTAGCGTCGGGGCAAGGCTGGAGGGATTCACCCCTCCACTTT. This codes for CASSLASGQGWRDSPLHF.

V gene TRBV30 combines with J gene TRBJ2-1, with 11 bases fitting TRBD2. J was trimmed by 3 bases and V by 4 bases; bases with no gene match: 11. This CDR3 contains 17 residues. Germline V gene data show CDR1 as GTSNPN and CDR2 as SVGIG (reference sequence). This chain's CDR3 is CAWNHGTSGKIYNEQFF. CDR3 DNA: TGTGCCTGGAACCACGGGACTAGCGGAAAAATCTACAATGAGCAGTTCTTC.

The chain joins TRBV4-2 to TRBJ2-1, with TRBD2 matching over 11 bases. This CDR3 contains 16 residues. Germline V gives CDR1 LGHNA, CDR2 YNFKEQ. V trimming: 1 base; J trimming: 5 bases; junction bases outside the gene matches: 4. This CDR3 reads CASSQALAGGHNEQFF. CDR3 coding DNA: TGTGCCAGCAGCCAAGCGCTAGCGGGGGGCCACAATGAGCAGTTCTTC.

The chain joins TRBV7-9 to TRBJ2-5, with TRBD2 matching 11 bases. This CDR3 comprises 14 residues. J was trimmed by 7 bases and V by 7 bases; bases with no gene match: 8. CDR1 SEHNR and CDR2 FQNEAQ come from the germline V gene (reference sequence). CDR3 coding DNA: TGTGCCAGCACCACCCCCGGGACTAGCGGGACCCAGTACTTC. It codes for CASTTPGTSGTQYF.

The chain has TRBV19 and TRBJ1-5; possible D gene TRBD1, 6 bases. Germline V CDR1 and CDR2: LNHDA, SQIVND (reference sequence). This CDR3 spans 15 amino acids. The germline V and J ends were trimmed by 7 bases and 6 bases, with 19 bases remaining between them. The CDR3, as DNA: TGTGCCAGTACCACTATATCCACAGGGTTTCAGCCCCAGCATTTT. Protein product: CASTTISTGFQPQHF.

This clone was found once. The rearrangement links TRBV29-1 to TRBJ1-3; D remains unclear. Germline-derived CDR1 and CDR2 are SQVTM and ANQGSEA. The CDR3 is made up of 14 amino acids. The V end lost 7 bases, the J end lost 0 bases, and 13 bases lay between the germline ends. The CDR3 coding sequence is TGCAGCGCAACTACCCCTAGCTCTGGAAACACCATATATTTT. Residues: CSATTPSSGNTIYF.

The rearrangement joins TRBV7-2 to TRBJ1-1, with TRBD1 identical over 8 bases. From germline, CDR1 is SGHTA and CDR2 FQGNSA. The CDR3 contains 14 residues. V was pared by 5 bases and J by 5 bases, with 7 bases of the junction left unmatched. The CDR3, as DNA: TGTGCCAGCAGCCTCAGGGGGCGATGGACTGAAGCTTTCTTT. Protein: CASSLRGRWTEAFF.

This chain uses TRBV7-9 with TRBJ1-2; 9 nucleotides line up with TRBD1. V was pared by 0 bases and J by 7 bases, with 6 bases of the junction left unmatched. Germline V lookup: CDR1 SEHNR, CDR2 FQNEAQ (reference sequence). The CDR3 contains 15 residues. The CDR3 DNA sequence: TGTGCCAGCAGCTTAGCGCCTGGACAGGGGTCTGGCTACACCTTC. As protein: CASSLAPGQGSGYTF. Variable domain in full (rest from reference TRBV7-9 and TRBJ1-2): DTGVSQNPRHKITKRGQNVTFRCDPISEHNRLYWYRQTLGQGPEFLTYFQNEAQLEKSRLLSDRFSAERPKGSFSTLEIQRTEQGDSAMYLCASSLAPGQGSGYTFGSGTRLTVV.

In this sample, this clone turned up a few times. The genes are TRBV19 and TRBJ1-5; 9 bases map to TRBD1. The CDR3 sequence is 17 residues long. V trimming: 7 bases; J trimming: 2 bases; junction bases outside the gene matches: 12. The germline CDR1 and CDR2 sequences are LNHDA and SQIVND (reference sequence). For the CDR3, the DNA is TGTGCCAGTACCACTTGGCCTGGGGACAGGGGCAATCAGCCCCAGCATTTT. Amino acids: CASTTWPGDRGNQPQHF.

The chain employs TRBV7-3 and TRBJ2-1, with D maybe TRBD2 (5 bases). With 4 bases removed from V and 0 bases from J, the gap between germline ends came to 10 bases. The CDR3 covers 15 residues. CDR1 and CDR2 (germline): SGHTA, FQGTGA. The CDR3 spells CASSYSGSSYNEQFF. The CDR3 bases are TGTGCCAGCAGCTACTCGGGGAGCTCCTACAATGAGCAGTTCTTC.

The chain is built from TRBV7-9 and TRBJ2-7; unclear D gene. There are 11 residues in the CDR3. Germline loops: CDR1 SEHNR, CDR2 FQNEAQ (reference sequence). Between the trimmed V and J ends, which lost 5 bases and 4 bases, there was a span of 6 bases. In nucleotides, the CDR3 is TGTGCCAGCAGCCCCGTATACGAGCAGTACTTC. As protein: CASSPVYEQYF. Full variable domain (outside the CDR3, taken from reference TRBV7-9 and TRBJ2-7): DTGVSQNPRHKITKRGQNVTFRCDPISEHNRLYWYRQTLGQGPEFLTYFQNEAQLEKSRLLSDRFSAERPKGSFSTLEIQRTEQGDSAMYLCASSPVYEQYFGPGTRLTVT.

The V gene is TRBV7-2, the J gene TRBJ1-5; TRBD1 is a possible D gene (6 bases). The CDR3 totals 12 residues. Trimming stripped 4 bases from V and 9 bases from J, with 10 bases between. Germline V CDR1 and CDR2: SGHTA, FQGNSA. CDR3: CASSSQGLPQHF. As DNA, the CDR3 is TGTGCCAGCAGCTCACAGGGTCTGCCCCAGCATTTT.

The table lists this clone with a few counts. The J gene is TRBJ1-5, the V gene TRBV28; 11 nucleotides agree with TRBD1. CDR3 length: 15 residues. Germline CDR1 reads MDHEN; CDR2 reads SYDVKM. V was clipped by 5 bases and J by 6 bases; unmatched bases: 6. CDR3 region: CASSPPGQGVQPQHF. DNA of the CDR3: TGTGCCAGCAGTCCACCGGGACAGGGGGTTCAGCCCCAGCATTTT.

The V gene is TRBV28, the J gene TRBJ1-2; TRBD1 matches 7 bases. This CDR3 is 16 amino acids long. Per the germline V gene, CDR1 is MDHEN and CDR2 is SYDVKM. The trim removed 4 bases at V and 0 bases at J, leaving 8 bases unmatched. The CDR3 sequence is CASSSTGQAANYGYTF. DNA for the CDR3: TGTGCCAGCAGTTCTACTGGACAGGCAGCTAACTATGGCTACACCTTC.